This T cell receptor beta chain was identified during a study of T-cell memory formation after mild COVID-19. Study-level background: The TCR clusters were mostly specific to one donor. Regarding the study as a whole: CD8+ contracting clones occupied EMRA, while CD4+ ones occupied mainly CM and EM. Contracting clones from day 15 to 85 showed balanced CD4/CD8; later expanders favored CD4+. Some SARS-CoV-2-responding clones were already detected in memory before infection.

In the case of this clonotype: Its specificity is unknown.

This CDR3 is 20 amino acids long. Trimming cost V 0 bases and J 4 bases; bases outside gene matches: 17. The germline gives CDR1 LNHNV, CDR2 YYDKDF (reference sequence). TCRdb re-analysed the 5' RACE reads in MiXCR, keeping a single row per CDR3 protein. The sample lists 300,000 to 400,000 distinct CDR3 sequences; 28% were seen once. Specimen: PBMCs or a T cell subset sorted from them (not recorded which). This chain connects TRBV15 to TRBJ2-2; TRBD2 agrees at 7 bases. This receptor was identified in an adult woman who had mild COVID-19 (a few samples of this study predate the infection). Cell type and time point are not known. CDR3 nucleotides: TGTGCCACCAGCAGAGATTTCCCGGGGGAGCGGGGATACTTCACCGGGGAGCTGTTTTTT. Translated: CATSRDFPGERGYFTGELFF.